Listed here are 21 T cell receptor beta chains from one sample, sequenced in a study of a mutant IDH1 vaccine in newly diagnosed glioma. Produced via immunoSEQ multiplex PCR; TCRdb's table is partial and in-frame only. The sample has almost 30,000 clones, roughly 87% seen once. No cognate antigen is known for these TCRs. Time point in this sample: week 5, during vaccination. In every dose of vaccine, 300 ug of mutant IDH1 20-mer peptide was given alongside topical imiquimod. The material sequenced was peripheral blood mononuclear cells (PBMCs), taken from a glioma patient whose treatment included an IDH1 peptide vaccine. The receptors were sampled from a woman in her thirties or forties with glioma. Some clones in this sample may be carry-over from other donors' samples.

The V and J genes are TRBV19 and TRBJ1-1; D uncertain. Germline V gene data show CDR1 as LNHDA and CDR2 as SQIVND (reference sequence). The CDR3 is made up of 13 amino acids. Trimming removed 3 bases from V and 2 bases from J, with 7 bases in between. The CDR3: CASSIRDNTEAFF. The CDR3 coding sequence is TGTGCCAGTAGTATTAGGGATAACACTGAAGCTTTCTTT.

The CDR3: CASSAGQGVSGANVLTF. In DNA, the CDR3 is TGTGCCAGCAGTGCGGGACAGGGAGTCTCTGGGGCCAACGTCCTGACTTTC. This chain connects TRBV2 to TRBJ2-6, with 9 bases matching TRBD1. CDR3 length: 17 amino acids. V lost 4 bases, J lost 0 bases, and 4 bases stayed unmatched. Per germline, CDR1 SNHLY and CDR2 FYNNEI.

V usage is TRBV14 and J usage is TRBJ1-6; TRBD1 is a possible D gene (5 bases). The CDR3 contains 17 residues. Between the trimmed V and J ends, which lost 2 bases and 8 bases, there was a span of 19 bases. Germline values: CDR1 SGHDN, CDR2 FVKESK. The CDR3 DNA reads TGTGCCAGCAGCCAAATGGTCCGAGAAGGGGTGGATTCACCCCTCCACTTT. Amino acid sequence: CASSQMVREGVDSPLHF.

The V call is TRBV9, the J call TRBJ1-4; D perhaps matches TRBD1 (5 bases). Trimming took 2 bases from V and 7 from J, leaving 9 bases between them. CDR1 and CDR2 (germline): SGDLS, YYNGEE. The CDR3 extends over 13 amino acids. The CDR3 bases are TGTGCCAGCAGCGTGAGCGGGACTGAAAAACTGTTTTTT. The encoded protein is CASSVSGTEKLFF. Full variable domain (remainder filled in from reference TRBV9 and TRBJ1-4): DSGVTQTPKHLITATGQRVTLRCSPRSGDLSVYWYQQSLDQGLQFLIQYYNGEERAKGNILERFSAQQFPDLHSELNLSSLELGDSALYFCASSVSGTEKLFFGSGTQLSVL.

The rearrangement links TRBV29-1 to TRBJ2-5; D unclear. The CDR3 totals 13 residues. V dropped 6 bases and J dropped 2 bases, with 13 bases sitting between them. The germline CDR1 and CDR2 sequences are SQVTM and ANQGSEA. The CDR3 protein is CSVLSRRQETQYF. The CDR3 DNA follows: TGCAGCGTACTATCCAGAAGGCAAGAGACCCAGTACTTC.

This clone was counted only a few times. The V gene is TRBV27, the J gene TRBJ2-7; 12 bases match TRBD2. J gave up 0 bases and V 7 bases, and 10 bases lay outside the gene matches. The CDR3 totals 17 residues. Germline lookup yields CDR1 MNHEY and CDR2 SMNVEV (reference sequence). The CDR3 sequence: CASIQIGLAGSSYEQYF. The CDR3 nucleotides are TGTGCCAGCATCCAAATTGGACTAGCGGGGAGCTCCTACGAGCAGTACTTC.

The rearrangement uses TRBV7-9 and TRBJ2-5, with D maybe TRBD1 (5 bases). This CDR3 has 14 amino acids. Germline values: CDR1 SEHNR, CDR2 FQNEAQ (reference sequence). Trimming stripped 5 bases from V and 5 bases from J, with 15 bases between. The CDR3 coding sequence is TGTGCCAGCAGCGAGAACAGGTTTGGGGAGACCCAGTACTTC. It specifies CASSENRFGETQYF.

The J gene is TRBJ2-2, the V gene TRBV7-2; possibly TRBD2 for D (6 bases). The germline CDR1 and CDR2 sequences are SGHTA and FQGNSA. The CDR3 is made up of 17 amino acids. V lost 2 bases to trimming and J lost 4 bases, with 17 bases between them. The CDR3 is CASSLWGPSAGTGELFF. CDR3 nucleotide sequence: TGTGCCAGCAGCTTATGGGGCCCTAGCGCGGGCACCGGGGAGCTGTTTTTT.

The V gene is TRBV9, the J gene TRBJ1-1; perhaps TRBD1 as D (6 bases). The CDR3 has 14 amino acids. Germline CDR1 and CDR2: SGDLS and YYNGEE. Between the trimmed V and J ends, which lost 0 bases and 9 bases, there was a span of 15 bases. The CDR3 protein is CASSVAQEGTKAFF. The CDR3 DNA follows: TGTGCCAGCAGCGTAGCTCAGGAGGGGACAAAAGCTTTCTTT.

V is TRBV7-6 and J is TRBJ1-2; D might be TRBD1 (6 bases). This CDR3 contains 14 residues. Germline assignment: CDR1 SGHVS and CDR2 FNYEAQ. V lost 4 bases and J lost 7, with 16 bases in between. The CDR3 protein is CASSSLTGNRGYTF. The CDR3 DNA follows: TGTGCCAGCAGCTCCCTAACAGGGAATCGTGGCTACACCTTC.

The chain uses TRBV7-8 and TRBJ1-1; no firm D call. The CDR3 is 13 residues long. CDR1 is SGHVS and CDR2 is FQNEAQ in the germline V gene. V lost 8 bases and J lost 1, with 11 bases in between. The CDR3 sequence is CASGMRENTEAFF. Written as DNA, the CDR3 is TGTGCCAGCGGAATGAGGGAGAACACTGAAGCTTTCTTT.

V gene TRBV28 combines with J gene TRBJ2-7, with 10 nucleotides matching TRBD2. The CDR3 has 15 residues. The V segment lost 7 bases and the J segment 4 bases; nucleotides outside the gene matches: 10. CDR1 and CDR2 from the germline V gene are MDHEN and SYDVKM. The DNA for the CDR3 is TGTGCCAGCACCCCCAGGGGACTAGCGAGTTACGAGCAGTACTTC. Encoded protein: CASTPRGLASYEQYF.

The chain is built from TRBV9 and TRBJ1-2; D may be TRBD1 (6 bases). CDR3 size: 14 residues. Germline V CDR1 and CDR2: SGDLS, YYNGEE. Between the trimmed V and J ends, which lost 3 bases and 6 bases, there was a span of 15 bases. As DNA, the CDR3 is TGTGCCAGCAGCGGGCTCGGGGGGGCGAATGGCTACACCTTC. Its translation is CASSGLGGANGYTF.

The chain joins TRBV28 to TRBJ2-2, with D perhaps being TRBD1 or TRBD2 (6 bases each). CDR3 length equals 14 residues. Germline-derived CDR1 and CDR2 are MDHEN and SYDVKM. V lost 3 bases and J 6 bases, leaving 11 bases between the germline ends. CDR3 DNA: TGTGCCAGCAGTTTGTCGGGGGCTGCCGGGGAGCTGTTTTTT. Translation: CASSLSGAAGELFF. Full variable domain (remainder filled in from reference TRBV28 and TRBJ2-2): DVKVTQSSRYLVKRTGEKVFLECVQDMDHENMFWYRQDPGLGLRLIYFSYDVKMKEKGDIPEGYSVSREKKERFSLILESASTNQTSMYLCASSLSGAAGELFFGEGSRLTVL.

The chain joins TRBV15 to TRBJ2-7; D is uncertain. Per germline, CDR1 LNHNV and CDR2 YYDKDF (reference sequence). The CDR3 is 12 amino acids. The ends were cut back, 0 bases at V and 5 bases at J, with 5 bases in the middle. The CDR3 DNA reads TGTGCCACCAGCAGAGATAGCAACGAGCAGTACTTC. Encoded protein: CATSRDSNEQYF.

There are a few counts of this clone. This rearrangement joins TRBV5-6 to TRBJ1-5; TRBD1 might be the D (5 bases). The CDR3 contains 14 residues. The V end was cut by 3 bases, the J end by 5 bases, with 12 bases between. CDR1 and CDR2 (germline): SGHDT, YYEEEE. The CDR3, as DNA: TGTGCCAGCAGCTCGGGGGACCCTGATCAGCCCCAGCATTTT. Protein: CASSSGDPDQPQHF.

This clone turned up a few times. V is TRBV11-3 and J is TRBJ1-1; no definite D call. From germline, CDR1 is SGHNT and CDR2 YENEEA. Trimming pared 2 bases from V and 5 bases from J, leaving 9 bases between. This CDR3 region has 13 residues. This chain's CDR3 is CASSLQSGTEAFF. The CDR3 nucleotides are TGTGCCAGCAGCTTACAGTCGGGGACTGAAGCTTTCTTT.

The rearrangement links TRBV18 to TRBJ2-3, with 10 bases lining up with TRBD2. The CDR3 totals 16 residues. In germline, CDR1 is KGHSH, CDR2 LQKENI. J lost 4 bases, V lost 4 bases, and 8 bases had no gene match. The DNA of the CDR3 is TGTGCCAGCTCACGATCCGGGACTAGCGTGCCAGATACGCAGTATTTT. Translated, it gives CASSRSGTSVPDTQYF.

The rearrangement joins TRBV28 to TRBJ1-3; 10 nucleotides match TRBD1. Germline assignment: CDR1 MDHEN and CDR2 SYDVKM. There are 14 residues in the CDR3. Unmatched junction bases numbered 2, after V lost 3 bases and J lost 6 bases. The DNA of the CDR3 is TGTGCCAGCAGTTTTGACAGGGGGCCAAACACCATATATTTT. Translated, it gives CASSFDRGPNTIYF.

The rearrangement joins TRBV29-1 to TRBJ1-2; 7 nucleotides align to TRBD1. Trimming at V came to 4 bases and at J to 7 bases, leaving 3 bases not matched to a gene. The CDR3 runs to 11 residues. CDR1 is SQVTM, CDR2 ANQGSEA, per germline. In DNA form, the CDR3 reads TGCAGCGTTGCTCAGGGGGGTGGCTACACCTTC. Protein sequence: CSVAQGGGYTF.

This CDR3 reads CASSPYQGTGELFF. In nucleotides, the CDR3 is TGTGCCAGCAGCCCGTATCAGGGTACCGGGGAGCTGTTTTTT. The V gene is TRBV7-8, the J gene TRBJ2-2; maybe TRBD1 (5 bases). Germline values: CDR1 SGHVS, CDR2 FQNEAQ. V lost 5 bases, J lost 5 bases, and 12 bases lay in between. The CDR3 is 14 residues long.